The T cell receptor beta chain described here comes from a study of human T cells and chemical hapten exposure. Study as a whole: Per-sample variation in TCR yield stemmed mainly from small pooled library volume differences. Overall study findings and caveats: TCRs above 1 in 1000 frequency did not change with DPC sensitization.

Time point reported: patch test 2, 6 weeks after DPC sensitization. Noted treatment: therapeutic diphenylcyclopropenone sensitization with weekly scalp DPC. CDR1 and CDR2 from the germline V gene are MNHEY and SVGEGT. The CDR3 sequence is 14 residues long. The V and J ends lost 4 bases and 1 base respectively, with 10 bases between them. There are a few counts of this clonotype. Its antigen remains unidentified. TCRdb processed the RACE reads anew with MiXCR; each CDR3 protein has one entry. The table includes over 100,000 distinct CDR3 sequences, 9.2% detected once. The rearrangement uses TRBV6-2 or TRBV6-3 and TRBJ2-5; the D is unclear. The source is a woman in her thirties or forties with alopecia areata. Some clones in this sample may be carry-over from other donors' samples. Source: whole blood, taken in connection with sensitization to the hapten diphenylcyclopropenone (DPC). CDR3 residues: CASSFGQAQETQYF. CDR3 in DNA: TGTGCCAGCAGTTTCGGGCAGGCCCAAGAGACCCAGTACTTC.